These 27 T cell receptor beta chains were all obtained from the same sample, sequenced in a study of blood T cells in healthy people across ages. A second PCR, run for roughly 7 to 12 cycles, used a sample-barcoded 5' primer plus a J-beta primer mix. TCRdb recomputed calls from the 5' RACE reads with MiXCR, one row per CDR3 protein. The sample shows around 1.1 million distinct CDR3 sequences, under 40% of them seen only once. Sequenced input: blood. Receptors were obtained from a man younger than 35 in good health.

This clonotype was recorded many times. The chain combines TRBV4-3 with TRBJ2-3, with TRBD2 matching 11 bases. V gave up 4 bases and J gave up 6 bases; unmatched junction bases: 9. From germline, CDR1 is LGHNA and CDR2 YSLEER. This CDR3 has 16 amino acids. DNA of the CDR3: TGCGCCAGCAGCCGCGGACTAGCGGGTGTGGTTGATACGCAGTATTTT. Residues: CASSRGLAGVVDTQYF.

This sequence joins TRBV12-5 and TRBJ1-1; the D gene is possibly TRBD1 (5 bases). Trimming removed 6 bases at V and 7 bases at J, with 15 bases between. CDR1 is LGHNT and CDR2 is FRNRAP in the germline V gene. The length of the CDR3 is 13 residues. CDR3 nucleotide sequence: TGTGCTAGTGGCTCCCCGGACACGGATGAAGCTTTCTTT. Protein product: CASGSPDTDEAFF. The full variable domain, in which reference TRBV12-5 and TRBJ1-1 provide the parts outside the CDR3, is DARVTQTPRHKVTEMGQEVTMRCQPILGHNTVFWYRQTMMQGLELLAYFRNRAPLDDSGMPKDRFSAEMPDATLATLKIQPSEPRDSAVYFCASGSPDTDEAFFGQGTRLTVV.

The chain uses TRBV19 and TRBJ2-7, with a weak D call TRBD1 (6 bases). The ends were cut back, 4 bases at V and 7 bases at J, with 14 bases in the middle. Germline V gene lookup returns CDR1 LNHDA and CDR2 SQIVND (reference sequence). CDR3 length equals 13 residues. The CDR3 is CASSTYKQGEQYF. CDR3 DNA: TGTGCCAGTAGTACCTATAAACAGGGAGAGCAGTACTTC.

This chain joins TRBV20-1 and TRBJ2-3; TRBD2 agrees at 7 bases. Germline CDR1 DFQATT, CDR2 SNEGSKA (reference sequence). With V trimmed by 6 bases and J by 6 bases, 6 bases remained unmatched. The CDR3 runs to 12 residues. In DNA form, the CDR3 reads TGCAGTGCCGAGGGAGGGGCGGATACGCAGTATTTT. Protein: CSAEGGADTQYF.

This clonotype was detected only a few times. J is TRBJ1-4 and V is TRBV20-1; D not certain. Germline V gene data show CDR1 as DFQATT and CDR2 as SNEGSKA (reference sequence). The CDR3 totals 15 residues. Trimming took off 3 bases at V and 7 bases at J, with 18 bases between the two ends. The CDR3 region is CSARASSGFGEKLFF. The CDR3 DNA follows: TGCAGTGCTAGGGCGTCATCGGGATTTGGTGAAAAACTGTTTTTT.

The chain has TRBV12-3 or TRBV12-4 and TRBJ2-2, with TRBD1 matching over 8 bases. Trimming cost V 7 bases and J 6 bases; bases outside gene matches: 4. The CDR3 consists of 13 residues. The CDR3 here is CASKQGGPGELFF. The DNA of the CDR3 is TGTGCCAGCAAACAGGGGGGCCCCGGGGAGCTGTTTTTT.

This clonotype was observed a handful of times. The CDR3 nucleotides read TGCAGTGCTAGTGACAGAGCTCCCTACGAGCAGTACTTC. This gives the protein CSASDRAPYEQYF. V is TRBV20-1 and J is TRBJ2-7; tentatively, D is TRBD1 (5 bases). V was trimmed by 3 bases and J by 2 bases, leaving 11 bases between them. Germline values: CDR1 DFQATT, CDR2 SNEGSKA (reference sequence). This CDR3 has 13 residues.

This chain links TRBV12-3 or TRBV12-4 with TRBJ2-1; a possible D gene is TRBD1 (5 bases). The CDR3 has 13 amino acids. Trimming pared 6 bases from V and 9 bases from J, leaving 15 bases between. The CDR3 region is CASRRVGAAEQFF. In DNA form, the CDR3 reads TGTGCCAGCAGACGTGTTGGGGCAGCTGAGCAGTTCTTC.

The chain has TRBV7-2 and TRBJ2-1, with TRBD2 identical over 7 bases. The ends lost 2 bases at V and 3 bases at J; junction bases unmatched: 7. CDR3 size: 16 residues. The germline CDR1 and CDR2 sequences are SGHTA and FQGNSA. CDR3 coding DNA: TGTGCCAGCAGCTTAAGTTCAGCTAGCGGCTACAATGAGCAGTTCTTC. This gives the protein CASSLSSASGYNEQFF.

The chain employs TRBV7-6 and TRBJ2-5; no clear D. Germline V gives CDR1 SGHVS, CDR2 FNYEAQ. The CDR3 sequence is 13 residues long. V lost 4 bases and J lost 3, with 9 bases in between. CDR3 protein: CASSSYPKETQYF. CDR3 coding DNA: TGTGCCAGCAGCTCCTACCCCAAAGAGACCCAGTACTTC.

The rearrangement uses TRBV3-1 and TRBJ2-3, with a weak D call TRBD2 (5 bases). Looked up from germline, CDR1 is LGHDT and CDR2 is YNNKEL (reference sequence). The CDR3 is 13 amino acids. V lost 8 bases to trimming and J lost 5 bases, with 14 bases between them. The CDR3 region is CASHGGLRDTQYF. The CDR3 DNA follows: TGTGCCAGCCATGGAGGACTTAGAGATACGCAGTATTTT.

V and J are TRBV4-1 and TRBJ1-1; TRBD1 is a possible D gene (6 bases). The CDR3 contains 15 residues. V dropped 5 bases and J dropped 1 base, with 14 bases sitting between them. In germline, CDR1 is MGHRA, CDR2 YSYEKL. The CDR3: CASSFMGGANTEAFF. CDR3 in DNA: TGCGCCAGCAGCTTCATGGGGGGGGCGAACACTGAAGCTTTCTTT.

J is TRBJ2-3 and V is TRBV20-1, with D unclear. Germline-derived CDR1 and CDR2 are DFQATT and SNEGSKA (reference sequence). The CDR3 consists of 14 residues. Trimming took off 0 bases at V and 2 bases at J, with 9 bases between the two ends. The CDR3 here is CSAREVSNTDTQYF. Here the CDR3 DNA reads TGCAGTGCTAGAGAAGTCTCGAACACAGATACGCAGTATTTT.

The CDR3 sequence is CSARKTSTYEQYF. The CDR3 DNA reads as TGCAGTGCTAGGAAGACATCCACCTACGAGCAGTACTTC. The rearrangement uses TRBV20-1 and TRBJ2-7; no definite D call. The length of the CDR3 is 13 residues. From germline, CDR1 is DFQATT and CDR2 SNEGSKA (reference sequence). Trimming removed 3 bases at V and 2 bases at J, with 11 bases between.

V usage is TRBV5-4 and J usage is TRBJ2-1; TRBD2 might be the D (6 bases). CDR1 and CDR2 (germline): SGHNT, YYREEE (reference sequence). The CDR3 has 19 amino acids. Trimming left V 0 bases short and J 7 bases short, with 26 bases between. The CDR3 reads CASSLVPSNSGLKVNEQFF. CDR3 nucleotides: TGTGCCAGCAGCTTGGTTCCCAGTAATAGCGGCCTAAAGGTGAATGAGCAGTTCTTC.

In regard to this clonotype: A single base separates this from a much larger clone, so it may be a read error. The chain joins TRBV2 to TRBJ2-4; 9 nucleotides line up with TRBD1. TRBJ2-7 explains the end of the DNA better; the J call may be wrong. Germline CDR1 SNHLY, CDR2 FYNNEI. The CDR3 extends over 14 amino acids. The CDR3 reads CASSAGTGFYEQYF. The CDR3 DNA follows: TGTGCCAGCAGTGCCGGGACAGGGTTCTACGAGCAGTACTTC.

This clonotype has more than one count but fewer than ten. The genes are TRBV19 and TRBJ2-1, with 9 positions matching TRBD2. V was pared by 5 bases and J by 8 bases, with 13 bases of the junction left unmatched. CDR1 and CDR2 (germline): LNHDA, SQIVND (reference sequence). The CDR3 loop spans 16 amino acids. The CDR3 sequence: CASSRGRGGGAYEQFF. In DNA form, the CDR3 reads TGTGCCAGTAGTCGGGGCAGGGGCGGGGGGGCCTATGAGCAGTTCTTC.

This clonotype came up a few times. The rearrangement joins TRBV5-1 to TRBJ1-2, with TRBD1 matching over 7 bases. The CDR3 has 15 residues. The V segment lost 3 bases and the J segment 3 bases; nucleotides outside the gene matches: 8. Germline V gene lookup returns CDR1 SGHRS and CDR2 YFSETQ. CDR3 sequence: CASSSESTGYYGYTF. In DNA form, the CDR3 reads TGCGCCAGCAGCTCCGAATCGACAGGGTACTATGGCTACACCTTC. The full variable domain, completed using reference TRBV5-1 and TRBJ1-2, is KAGVTQTPRYLIKTRGQQVTLSCSPISGHRSVSWYQQTPGQGLQFLFEYFSETQRNKGNFPGRFSGRQFSNSRSEMNVSTLELGDSALYLCASSSESTGYYGYTFGSGTRLTVV.

A few counts support this clonotype. The V call is TRBV29-1, the J call TRBJ2-2; D might be TRBD1 (5 bases). The germline CDR1 and CDR2 sequences are SQVTM and ANQGSEA. The CDR3 is 13 residues long. Trimming cost V 8 bases and J 2 bases, with 12 bases left between them. CDR3 coding DNA: TGCAGCTCATGGACAACTAACACCGGGGAGCTGTTTTTT. Translated, it gives CSSWTTNTGELFF.

The J gene is TRBJ1-1, the V gene TRBV12-3 or TRBV12-4; a possible D gene is TRBD1 (6 bases). This CDR3 contains 14 residues. Trimming took off 5 bases at V and 4 bases at J, with 14 bases between the two ends. The CDR3 DNA sequence: TGTGCCAGCAGTCCGGGGGGGGCAGCCACTGAAGCTTTCTTT. Translating it yields CASSPGGAATEAFF.

This clonotype was detected only a few times. V is TRBV18 and J is TRBJ1-1; no clear D gene. Trimming removed 6 bases from V and 1 base from J, with 6 bases in between. This CDR3 comprises 12 residues. The germline CDR1 and CDR2 sequences are KGHSH and LQKENI. The CDR3 protein is CASSRANTEAFF. The CDR3 bases are TGTGCCAGCTCCCGAGCGAACACTGAAGCTTTCTTT.

The chain uses TRBV4-3 and TRBJ1-2, with D maybe TRBD1 (6 bases). The CDR3 is made up of 15 amino acids. V was cut by 2 bases and J by 4 bases, with 14 bases left in between. CDR1 and CDR2 (germline): LGHNA, YSLEER. The CDR3 nucleotides read TGCGCCAGCAGCCAAAATGCGGCAGGGGTCTATGGCTACACCTTC. Residues: CASSQNAAGVYGYTF.

The V and J genes are TRBV12-3 or TRBV12-4 and TRBJ1-2, with D tentatively TRBD1 (5 bases). CDR3 size: 14 residues. Between the trimmed V and J ends, which lost 7 bases and 6 bases, there was a span of 18 bases. The DNA for the CDR3 is TGTGCCAGCACCTTAAGTCGAGGGGCAGATGGCTACACCTTC. It translates to CASTLSRGADGYTF.

The rearrangement links TRBV20-1 to TRBJ2-2; D remains unclear. V was shortened by 3 bases and J by 1 base, with 9 bases between the two germline ends. CDR3 length: 14 amino acids. Germline CDR1 is DFQATT and CDR2 is SNEGSKA (reference sequence). CDR3 region: CSARILRNTGELFF. DNA for the CDR3: TGCAGTGCTAGGATTTTAAGGAACACCGGGGAGCTGTTTTTT.

This clonotype has at least ten counts. The CDR3 loop reads CASSQVRVGLGSSYNEQFF. CDR3 nucleotide sequence: TGCGCCAGCAGCCAAGTTAGGGTAGGGTTGGGATCTTCGTACAATGAGCAGTTCTTC. The chain uses TRBV4-3 and TRBJ2-1; no definite D call. Germline assignment: CDR1 LGHNA and CDR2 YSLEER. This CDR3 comprises 19 residues. V gave up 1 base and J gave up 4 bases, with 23 bases separating them.

The chain employs TRBV6-5 and TRBJ1-1; D remains ambiguous. The CDR3 spans 14 residues. V was shortened by 2 bases and J by 4 bases, with 11 bases between the two germline ends. Germline V gives CDR1 MNHEY, CDR2 SVGAGI. Written as DNA, the CDR3 is TGTGCCAGCAGTTACGAGGTCCAGCGCACTGAAGCTTTCTTT. It translates to CASSYEVQRTEAFF.

This clonotype came up a few times. The V and J genes are TRBV7-2 and TRBJ1-4; 7 nucleotides line up with TRBD1. V lost 5 bases and J lost 7; bases outside the gene matches: 10. The CDR3 spans 15 residues. Germline V gene lookup returns CDR1 SGHTA and CDR2 FQGNSA. The CDR3 DNA is TGTGCCAGCAGCAGGAACAGGGGAGGGTTTGAAAAACTGTTTTTT. It translates to CASSRNRGGFEKLFF.